The 28 T cell receptor beta chains below all came from one sample that was sequenced in a study of blood T cell repertoires in COVID-19. TCRdb's table, derived via immunoSEQ multiplex PCR, lists solely in-frame clones and lacks some. The sample consists of some 50,000 clones, roughly 82% of them appearing once. Sequencing was performed on peripheral blood. The origin of the receptors is a woman aged 60-75 years with acute or convalescent COVID-19.

J is TRBJ1-2 and V is TRBV7-8; tentatively, D is TRBD1 (6 bases). Germline V CDR1 and CDR2: SGHVS, FQNEAQ. CDR3 length: 14 amino acids. Trimming cost V 5 bases and J 3 bases, with 13 bases left between them. The CDR3, as DNA: TGTGCCAGCAGCAACAGGGAAGAGCACTATGGCTACACCTTC. Translating gives CASSNREEHYGYTF.

The chain links TRBV24-1 to TRBJ1-4, with a tentative D call TRBD1 (5 bases). Germline V gene sequence: CDR1 KGHDR, CDR2 SFDVKD. CDR3 length equals 17 residues. Trimming removed 2 bases at V and 2 bases at J, with 14 bases between. DNA of the CDR3: TGTGCCACCAGTGATTCGCCAGGGTTGTACACTAATGAAAAACTGTTTTTT. Its protein is CATSDSPGLYTNEKLFF.

CDR3 in amino acids: CASSEHGVGNTIYF. Written as DNA, the CDR3 is TGTGCCAGCAGTGAACACGGGGTAGGAAACACCATATATTTT. The chain joins TRBV2 to TRBJ1-3; D unresolved. The CDR3 is 14 residues long. The V and J ends lost 2 bases and 4 bases respectively, with 9 bases between them. Germline V gene lookup returns CDR1 SNHLY and CDR2 FYNNEI. The full variable domain, rest sourced from reference TRBV2 and TRBJ1-3, is EPEVTQTPSHQVTQMGQEVILRCVPISNHLYFYWYRQILGQKVEFLVSFYNNEISEKSEIFDDQFSVERPDGSNFTLKIRSTKLEDSAMYFCASSEHGVGNTIYFGEGSWLTVV.

The rearrangement uses TRBV5-1 and TRBJ1-1; D gene uncertain. The CDR3 is made up of 14 amino acids. Trimming took 0 bases from V and 1 from J, leaving 7 bases between them. The germline V gene has CDR1 SGHRS and CDR2 YFSETQ. In DNA form, the CDR3 reads TGCGCCAGCAGCTTGGTGGCAGAGAACACTGAAGCTTTCTTT. Translated: CASSLVAENTEAFF. The full variable domain, rest sourced from reference TRBV5-1 and TRBJ1-1, is KAGVTQTPRYLIKTRGQQVTLSCSPISGHRSVSWYQQTPGQGLQFLFEYFSETQRNKGNFPGRFSGRQFSNSRSEMNVSTLELGDSALYLCASSLVAENTEAFFGQGTRLTVV.

The chain combines TRBV6-5 with TRBJ1-1; TRBD1 might be the D (5 bases). The germline gives CDR1 MNHEY, CDR2 SVGAGI. V shed 7 bases and J shed 3 bases, with 12 bases lying between them. This CDR3 spans 13 amino acids. The CDR3 protein is CASIKRGHTEAFF. The CDR3, as DNA: TGTGCCAGCATCAAAAGGGGTCACACTGAAGCTTTCTTT.

A few counts support this clone. The genes are TRBV3-1 (or the pseudogene TRBV3-2) and TRBJ2-7, with 8 positions matching TRBD2. The germline gives CDR1 LGHDT, CDR2 YNNKEL (reference sequence). The CDR3 covers 16 residues. The V segment lost 4 bases and the J segment 2 bases; nucleotides outside the gene matches: 10. In DNA form, the CDR3 reads TGTGCCAGCAGCCGATCGAGCGGGGGATCAACCTACGAGCAGTACTTC. This sequence encodes CASSRSSGGSTYEQYF.

This clone was recorded a few times. The genes are TRBV7-6 and TRBJ1-1; 10 nucleotides line up with TRBD1. The CDR3 totals 16 residues. V shed 5 bases and J 5 bases; nucleotides not matched to a gene: 11. Germline V gene lookup returns CDR1 SGHVS and CDR2 FNYEAQ. CDR3 region: CASSPRTGGSLTEAFF. The CDR3 nucleotides are TGTGCCAGCAGCCCCCGGACAGGGGGATCATTAACTGAAGCTTTCTTT.

This clone was seen a handful of times. The chain employs TRBV28 and TRBJ2-5, with 10 bases that match TRBD2. Germline V gene data show CDR1 as MDHEN and CDR2 as SYDVKM. J lost 7 bases, V lost 5 bases, and 19 bases had no gene match. This CDR3 spans 18 amino acids. The CDR3 bases are TGTGCCAGCAGTCCCCCCCAGCTAGCGGGGGTACGTTCTGGGACCCAGTACTTC. This translates into CASSPPQLAGVRSGTQYF. Variable domain in full (rest from reference TRBV28 and TRBJ2-5): DVKVTQSSRYLVKRTGEKVFLECVQDMDHENMFWYRQDPGLGLRLIYFSYDVKMKEKGDIPEGYSVSREKKERFSLILESASTNQTSMYLCASSPPQLAGVRSGTQYFGPGTRLLVL.

The CDR3 nucleotides are TGTGCCAGCAGTTCCGGGACAGGGAACACTGAAGCTTTCTTT. Amino acids: CASSSGTGNTEAFF. The V call is TRBV6-5, the J call TRBJ1-1; TRBD1 matches at 8 bases. The ends lost 4 bases at V and 1 base at J; junction bases unmatched: 2. The CDR3 runs to 14 residues. Germline V gene lookup returns CDR1 MNHEY and CDR2 SVGAGI.

This clone was seen a handful of times. J is TRBJ1-1 and V is TRBV18; TRBD1 might be the D (5 bases). Trimming left V 4 bases short and J 3 bases short, with 9 bases between. The CDR3 runs 13 residues. Germline values: CDR1 KGHSH, CDR2 LQKENI. The CDR3 coding sequence is TGTGCCAGCTCACAGGGCAGGGACACTGAAGCTTTCTTT. This gives the protein CASSQGRDTEAFF.

The V call is TRBV3-1 (or the pseudogene TRBV3-2), the J call TRBJ2-7, with 11 bases lining up with TRBD1. V shed 0 bases and J 4 bases; nucleotides not matched to a gene: 2. CDR3 size: 15 residues. CDR1 is LGHDT and CDR2 is YNNKEL in the germline V gene (reference sequence). The CDR3 spells CASSQEGTGGYEQYF. The CDR3 DNA sequence: TGTGCCAGCAGCCAAGAGGGGACAGGGGGTTACGAGCAGTACTTC.

The chain couples TRBV6-1 to TRBJ1-3; TRBD1 aligns across 9 bases. This CDR3 spans 18 amino acids. V trimming: 2 bases; J trimming: 9 bases; junction bases outside the gene matches: 17. The V gene's germline CDR1 is MNHNS and CDR2 SASEGT. The CDR3 DNA follows: TGTGCCAGCAGTGAATTAGGTGGGACAGGGCGCACCCGGGGCACCATATATTTT. It yields the protein CASSELGGTGRTRGTIYF.

The chain couples TRBV4-1 to TRBJ2-1; 15 positions match TRBD2. CDR3 size: 21 residues. Germline CDR1 is MGHRA and CDR2 is YSYEKL. V trimming: 0 bases; J trimming: 0 bases; junction bases outside the gene matches: 9. The CDR3 loop is CASSQDPAGTSGRRSYNEQFF. The CDR3, as DNA: TGCGCCAGCAGCCAAGATCCGGCCGGGACTAGCGGGAGGCGCTCCTACAATGAGCAGTTCTTC.

This chain connects TRBV5-1 to TRBJ1-4, with D unresolved. From germline, CDR1 is SGHRS and CDR2 YFSETQ. V was cut by 4 bases and J by 10 bases, with 17 bases left in between. The CDR3 length is 14 residues. CDR3 protein: CASSLKSLDSKLFF. Written as DNA, the CDR3 is TGCGCCAGCAGCCTTAAGAGCTTGGACTCAAAACTGTTTTTT.

The chain uses TRBV6-6 and TRBJ1-2, with 10 positions matching TRBD1. Germline loops: CDR1 MNHNY, CDR2 SVGAGI (reference sequence). The CDR3 runs to 15 residues. Trimming cost V 10 bases and J 6 bases; bases outside gene matches: 14. The CDR3 is CAIAFLGTGVNGYTF. CDR3 bases: TGTGCCATCGCATTTTTAGGGACAGGGGTTAATGGCTACACCTTC.

This chain's CDR3 is CASSVSGGQETQYF. The CDR3 DNA sequence: TGTGCCAGCAGTGTAAGCGGGGGCCAAGAGACCCAGTACTTC. The chain couples TRBV2 to TRBJ2-5; 8 bases agree with TRBD2. The CDR3 is 14 amino acids. The junction had 2 bases not matched to a gene; V was cut back by 4 bases and J by 1 base. Looked up from germline, CDR1 is SNHLY and CDR2 is FYNNEI. Full variable domain (missing parts from reference TRBV2 and TRBJ2-5): EPEVTQTPSHQVTQMGQEVILRCVPISNHLYFYWYRQILGQKVEFLVSFYNNEISEKSEIFDDQFSVERPDGSNFTLKIRSTKLEDSAMYFCASSVSGGQETQYFGPGTRLLVL.

The V call is TRBV28, the J call TRBJ1-1; a weak D match, TRBD1 (5 bases). This CDR3 contains 14 residues. Germline-derived CDR1 and CDR2 are MDHEN and SYDVKM. Trimming cost V 6 bases and J 5 bases, with 16 bases left between them. CDR3 DNA: TGTGCCAGCAGCTTCTCGGGCAGGGCTACTGAAGCTTTCTTT. Protein: CASSFSGRATEAFF.

The V and J genes are TRBV27 and TRBJ1-2; D is perhaps TRBD1 (5 bases). CDR3 length: 15 residues. With 6 bases removed from V and 1 base from J, the gap between germline ends came to 15 bases. Germline V gene sequence: CDR1 MNHEY, CDR2 SMNVEV (reference sequence). The CDR3: CASSIRQKLNYGYTF. The CDR3 nucleotides are TGTGCCAGCAGCATCAGACAGAAACTTAACTATGGCTACACCTTC.

This sequence joins TRBV5-1 and TRBJ1-1; no clear D gene. This CDR3 has 13 amino acids. Germline V gives CDR1 SGHRS, CDR2 YFSETQ. Trimming took off 1 base at V and 2 bases at J, with 6 bases between the two ends. CDR3 sequence: CASSLILNTEAFF. CDR3 nucleotide sequence: TGCGCCAGCAGCTTGATCCTAAACACTGAAGCTTTCTTT.

The V gene is TRBV29-1, the J gene TRBJ2-3, with D possibly TRBD2 on 6 matching bases. Looked up from germline, CDR1 is SQVTM and CDR2 is ANQGSEA. The V and J ends lost 3 bases and 4 bases respectively, with 14 bases between them. CDR3 length: 14 amino acids. The CDR3, as DNA: TGCAGCGTTGATTCTGCGGGGAAGTCAGATACGCAGTATTTT. Residues: CSVDSAGKSDTQYF.

This chain joins TRBV25-1 and TRBJ1-3; 12 bases map to TRBD1. Germline lookup yields CDR1 MGHDK and CDR2 SYGVNS. The CDR3 extends over 15 amino acids. With 4 bases clipped from V and 7 bases from J, the junction kept 5 bases outside the gene matches. Here the CDR3 DNA reads TGTGCCAGCAGTGTCCACGGGACAGGGGGCAACACCATATATTTT. Translated: CASSVHGTGGNTIYF. Supplemented by reference TRBV25-1 and TRBJ1-3, the full variable domain reads EADIYQTPRYLVIGTGKKITLECSQTMGHDKMYWYQQDPGMELHLIHYSYGVNSTEKGDLSSESTVSRIRTEHFPLTLESARPSHTSQYLCASSVHGTGGNTIYFGEGSWLTVV.

This clone was observed a handful of times. The chain has TRBV6-5 and TRBJ1-1; 8 positions match TRBD1. Unmatched junction bases numbered 5, after V lost 6 bases and J lost 2 bases. The CDR3 contains 14 residues. Germline V lookup: CDR1 MNHEY, CDR2 SVGAGI. The CDR3 sequence is CASRIDRGNTEAFF. CDR3 bases: TGTGCCAGCAGGATAGACAGGGGAAACACTGAAGCTTTCTTT.

The chain links TRBV7-3 to TRBJ2-5; 8 positions match TRBD1. Germline values: CDR1 SGHTA, CDR2 FQGTGA. V lost 6 bases and J lost 4; bases outside the gene matches: 7. This CDR3 has 14 residues. The CDR3 loop is CASSRTGSGETQYF. The CDR3, as DNA: TGTGCCAGCAGTCGGACAGGGTCCGGAGAGACCCAGTACTTC.

J is TRBJ2-2 and V is TRBV27; D remains unclear. The CDR3 runs 15 residues. Germline V gene lookup returns CDR1 MNHEY and CDR2 SMNVEV (reference sequence). Trimming shortened V by 0 bases and J by 1 base, and 6 bases separated the two germline ends. Here the CDR3 reads CASSLSPQNTGELFF. In DNA, the CDR3 is TGTGCCAGCAGTTTATCGCCACAGAACACCGGGGAGCTGTTTTTT.

The genes are TRBV18 and TRBJ2-7; 8 bases line up with TRBD1. This CDR3 spans 16 amino acids. Trimming removed 0 bases from V and 2 bases from J; junction bases left unmatched: 6. Germline lookup yields CDR1 KGHSH and CDR2 LQKENI. The CDR3: CASSPPNRGSAYEQYF. In DNA form, the CDR3 reads TGTGCCAGCTCACCACCGAACAGGGGGTCCGCCTACGAGCAGTACTTC.

This chain joins TRBV2 and TRBJ1-3; TRBD1 is a possible D gene (5 bases). The CDR3 spans 13 residues. The ends were cut back, 6 bases at V and 3 bases at J, with 9 bases in the middle. CDR1 is SNHLY, CDR2 FYNNEI, per germline. The CDR3, as DNA: TGTGCCAGCAGGCAGGGAGGTGGAAACACCATATATTTT. Translating gives CASRQGGGNTIYF.

The chain combines TRBV19 with TRBJ1-2, with 8 positions matching TRBD1. The germline V gene encodes CDR1 LNHDA and CDR2 SQIVND (reference sequence). The V gene end was trimmed by 7 bases and the J gene end by 2 bases; junction bases not matched to a gene: 9. The CDR3 runs to 15 residues. The CDR3 is CASTPTTGVNYGYTF. DNA of the CDR3: TGTGCCAGTACCCCTACGACAGGGGTGAACTATGGCTACACCTTC.

This chain joins TRBV14 and TRBJ2-6; 8 bases are shared with TRBD1. The V segment lost 4 bases and the J segment 2 bases; nucleotides outside the gene matches: 1. Germline CDR1 is SGHDN and CDR2 is FVKESK. This CDR3 contains 15 residues. The CDR3 DNA reads as TGTGCCAGCAGCCCACAGGGGGCTGGGGCCAACGTCCTGACTTTC. Translating gives CASSPQGAGANVLTF.